This T cell receptor beta chain came from a study of T cells in Graves' hyperthyroidism and ophthalmopathy. Study-level background: Peripheral blood was collected at initial diagnosis, before any treatment.

Researchers amplified the TCR beta CDR3 regions from RNA transcripts. The HTBI set primed first-round TCR CDR3 RT-PCR. A single record per CDR3 protein comes from TCRdb applying MiXCR to the multiplex PCR reads. Of 300,000 or so distinct CDR3 sequences listed, about 17% are singletons. This CDR3 contains 14 residues. With regard to this clonotype: A much larger clone sits a single nucleotide away, making a read error possible.

The J gene is TRBJ2-7, the V gene TRBV12-3 or TRBV12-4; D is uncertain. Near its end, the DNA agrees better with TRBJ2-1, so the J call may be wrong. This sequence was found in a woman aged 55 to 70 with Graves' ophthalmopathy. Input material: blood. CDR3 DNA: TGTGCCAGCAGTTTAGTTGCAGGAGCCTACGAGCAGTTCTTC. Amino acids: CASSLVAGAYEQFF.